The rows below give T cell receptor beta chains drawn from one sample of a study of blood T cell repertoires in COVID-19. Here immunoSEQ multiplex PCR was the method, and the copy in TCRdb shows in-frame clones only, minus some. The sample has about 210,000 clones; approximately 88% are singletons. Sequenced input: PBMCs or T cells enriched from blood (not recorded which). Source of these receptors: a man younger than 30 with acute COVID-19. Both conserved end residues are part of each CDR3. Fields, in order: clone size, D gene, J gene, V gene, CDR3 protein, CDR3 DNA. D genes are given only for firm matches. Not every row has a clone size; where given, it reads once, few, many or a size class.

abundance: NA; d_gene: NA; j_gene: TRBJ2-7; v_gene: TRBV7-8; CDR3aa: CASSSREQYF; CDR3nt: TGTGCCAGCAGCTCCAGGGAGCAGTACTTC
abundance: NA; d_gene: TRBD1; j_gene: TRBJ2-7; v_gene: TRBV11-1; CDR3aa: CASSYLGQGAYEQYF; CDR3nt: TGTGCCAGCAGCTACCTGGGACAGGGGGCCTACGAGCAGTACTTC
abundance: NA; d_gene: NA; j_gene: TRBJ2-7; v_gene: TRBV19; CDR3aa: CASSIGAPTYEQYF; CDR3nt: TGTGCCAGTAGTATAGGGGCTCCCACCTACGAGCAGTACTTC
abundance: NA; d_gene: NA; j_gene: TRBJ2-3; v_gene: TRBV29-1; CDR3aa: CSMTLRGRTRASTDTQYF; CDR3nt: TGCAGCATGACCCTCAGGGGTAGAACTCGCGCTAGCACAGATACGCAGTATTTT
abundance: NA; d_gene: NA; j_gene: TRBJ1-2; v_gene: TRBV27; CDR3aa: CASSSHLVQSYGYTF; CDR3nt: TGTGCCAGCAGTTCCCATTTAGTACAGAGCTATGGCTACACCTTC
abundance: NA; d_gene: NA; j_gene: TRBJ2-5; v_gene: TRBV10-3; CDR3aa: CAIRGALQETQYF; CDR3nt: TGTGCCATCAGGGGGGCCCTTCAAGAGACCCAGTACTTC
abundance: NA; d_gene: NA; j_gene: TRBJ1-2; v_gene: TRBV2; CDR3aa: CASSEGGDSSYGYTF; CDR3nt: TGTGCCAGCAGTGAAGGGGGCGACTCGTCCTATGGCTACACCTTC
abundance: NA; d_gene: NA; j_gene: TRBJ2-1; v_gene: TRBV24-1; CDR3aa: CATRGNEQFF; CDR3nt: TGTGCCACGCGCGGCAATGAGCAGTTCTTC
abundance: NA; d_gene: TRBD1; j_gene: TRBJ1-5; v_gene: TRBV7-9; CDR3aa: CASSLDHGTESNQPQHF; CDR3nt: TGTGCCAGCAGCTTGGATCATGGGACAGAGAGCAATCAGCCCCAGCATTTT
abundance: NA; d_gene: TRBD1; j_gene: TRBJ2-7; v_gene: TRBV19; CDR3aa: CASSPGTGGYEQYF; CDR3nt: TGTGCCAGTAGTCCCGGGACAGGGGGATACGAGCAGTACTTC
abundance: NA; d_gene: TRBD1; j_gene: TRBJ2-3; v_gene: TRBV2; CDR3aa: CASSRDRESGTDTQYF; CDR3nt: TGTGCCAGCTCCCGGGACAGGGAGTCTGGCACAGATACGCAGTATTTT
abundance: NA; d_gene: TRBD2; j_gene: TRBJ2-1; v_gene: TRBV5-1; CDR3aa: CASSLETSGRGNEQFF; CDR3nt: TGCGCCAGCAGCTTGGAGACTAGCGGGAGAGGGAATGAGCAGTTCTTC
abundance: NA; d_gene: NA; j_gene: TRBJ2-1; v_gene: TRBV27; CDR3aa: CASRGLLEGAGANEQFF; CDR3nt: TGTGCCAGCAGAGGACTCCTCGAAGGGGCAGGGGCGAATGAGCAGTTCTTC
abundance: NA; d_gene: NA; j_gene: TRBJ1-2; v_gene: TRBV5-1; CDR3aa: CASSRVGDYGYTF; CDR3nt: TGCGCCAGCAGCCGGGTAGGAGACTATGGCTACACCTTC
abundance: NA; d_gene: NA; j_gene: TRBJ1-1; v_gene: TRBV5-1; CDR3aa: CASSSQGNDMNTEAFF; CDR3nt: TGCGCCAGCAGCTCTCAGGGAAATGACATGAACACTGAAGCTTTCTTT
abundance: NA; d_gene: TRBD1; j_gene: TRBJ2-1; v_gene: TRBV5-1; CDR3aa: CASSLESGGSEQFF; CDR3nt: TGCGCCAGCAGCTTGGAGTCAGGGGGAAGTGAGCAGTTCTTC
abundance: NA; d_gene: TRBD1; j_gene: TRBJ1-1; v_gene: TRBV19; CDR3aa: CASSSQGAIGVDTEAFF; CDR3nt: TGTGCCAGTAGTTCACAGGGGGCCATTGGGGTGGACACTGAAGCTTTCTTT
abundance: NA; d_gene: TRBD2; j_gene: TRBJ2-1; v_gene: TRBV18; CDR3aa: CASSEPYREDHNEQFF; CDR3nt: TGTGCCAGCTCAGAGCCCTACCGGGAGGACCACAATGAGCAGTTCTTC
abundance: NA; d_gene: TRBD2; j_gene: TRBJ2-1; v_gene: TRBV28; CDR3aa: CASRPLGLALSNEQFF; CDR3nt: TGTGCCAGCAGGCCACTTGGACTAGCTCTGTCCAATGAGCAGTTCTTC
abundance: NA; d_gene: NA; j_gene: TRBJ2-1; v_gene: TRBV5-4; CDR3aa: CASSLGGRDYNEQFF; CDR3nt: TGTGCCAGCAGCTTGGGGGGGCGAGATTACAATGAGCAGTTCTTC
abundance: NA; d_gene: NA; j_gene: TRBJ1-1; v_gene: TRBV6-5; CDR3aa: CASSYGRRGTEAFF; CDR3nt: TGTGCCAGCAGTTACGGGAGGCGGGGTACCGAAGCTTTCTTT
abundance: NA; d_gene: NA; j_gene: TRBJ2-7; v_gene: TRBV7-9; CDR3aa: CASSSLQTGPWTYEQYF; CDR3nt: TGTGCCAGCAGCTCCCTCCAAACAGGGCCTTGGACCTACGAGCAGTACTTC
abundance: NA; d_gene: NA; j_gene: TRBJ1-1; v_gene: TRBV19; CDR3aa: CASNNGLNTEAFF; CDR3nt: TGTGCCAGTAACAACGGGTTGAACACTGAAGCTTTCTTT
abundance: NA; d_gene: TRBD1; j_gene: TRBJ2-1; v_gene: TRBV28; CDR3aa: CASRDGTAPSDEQFF; CDR3nt: TGTGCCAGCAGGGATGGGACAGCCCCTTCTGATGAGCAGTTCTTC
abundance: NA; d_gene: NA; j_gene: TRBJ2-1; v_gene: TRBV10-1; CDR3aa: CASSELVSHEQFF; CDR3nt: TGCGCCAGCAGTGAACTTGTCTCCCATGAGCAGTTCTTC
abundance: NA; d_gene: TRBD1; j_gene: TRBJ1-1; v_gene: TRBV28; CDR3aa: CASRPPQGRNTEAFF; CDR3nt: TGTGCCAGCAGACCCCCACAGGGGAGGAACACTGAAGCTTTCTTT
abundance: NA; d_gene: NA; j_gene: TRBJ2-2; v_gene: TRBV4-3; CDR3aa: CASSRDSTGELFF; CDR3nt: TGCGCCAGCAGCCGTGACAGCACCGGGGAGCTGTTTTTT
abundance: NA; d_gene: NA; j_gene: TRBJ2-1; v_gene: TRBV16; CDR3aa: CASSQAAYNEQFF; CDR3nt: TGTGCCAGCAGCCAAGCCGCGTACAATGAGCAGTTCTTC
abundance: few; d_gene: NA; j_gene: TRBJ1-3; v_gene: TRBV5-1; CDR3aa: CASSLAGTTGNTIYF; CDR3nt: TGCGCCAGCAGCTTGGCCGGGACAACCGGAAACACCATATATTTT
abundance: NA; d_gene: NA; j_gene: TRBJ1-2; v_gene: TRBV7-7; CDR3aa: CASSSPYLTGHLNYGYTF; CDR3nt: TGTGCTAGCAGCTCCCCTTACCTGACAGGTCATCTGAACTATGGCTACACCTTC
abundance: NA; d_gene: TRBD2; j_gene: TRBJ2-5; v_gene: TRBV2; CDR3aa: CASSEDFVAGRQETQYF; CDR3nt: TGTGCCAGCAGTGAAGACTTCGTAGCGGGTCGGCAAGAGACCCAGTACTTC
abundance: NA; d_gene: TRBD1; j_gene: TRBJ1-6; v_gene: TRBV9; CDR3aa: CASSPDRQGHSPLHF; CDR3nt: TGTGCCAGCAGCCCAGACCGACAGGGTCATTCACCCCTCCACTTT
abundance: NA; d_gene: TRBD1; j_gene: TRBJ2-3; v_gene: TRBV5-1; CDR3aa: CASSIGTEQTDTQYF; CDR3nt: TGCGCCAGCAGCATAGGGACAGAACAAACAGATACGCAGTATTTT
abundance: NA; d_gene: TRBD1; j_gene: TRBJ2-5; v_gene: TRBV6-1; CDR3aa: CASSEGGGSETQYF; CDR3nt: TGTGCCAGCAGTGAAGGAGGGGGCTCGGAGACCCAGTACTTC
abundance: NA; d_gene: NA; j_gene: TRBJ1-1; v_gene: TRBV7-2; CDR3aa: CASSLGSGYTEAFF; CDR3nt: TGTGCCAGCAGCTTAGGGAGTGGGTACACTGAAGCTTTCTTT
abundance: NA; d_gene: TRBD1; j_gene: TRBJ1-1; v_gene: TRBV5-1; CDR3aa: CASSLATGVHTEAFF; CDR3nt: TGCGCCAGCAGCTTGGCCACAGGGGTACACACTGAAGCTTTCTTT
abundance: NA; d_gene: NA; j_gene: TRBJ1-1; v_gene: TRBV20-1; CDR3aa: CSVFKRTEAFF; CDR3nt: TGCAGTGTATTTAAGCGGACTGAAGCTTTCTTT
abundance: few; d_gene: TRBD2; j_gene: TRBJ2-3; v_gene: TRBV6-1; CDR3aa: CASSELAGRADTQYF; CDR3nt: TGTGCCAGCAGTGAACTAGCGGGAAGGGCAGATACGCAGTATTTT
abundance: NA; d_gene: TRBD2; j_gene: TRBJ2-3; v_gene: TRBV7-3; CDR3aa: CASSHTSSGFLAGTDTQYF; CDR3nt: TGTGCCAGCAGCCACACGTCTAGCGGGTTCCTAGCTGGCACAGATACGCAGTATTTT
abundance: NA; d_gene: TRBD2; j_gene: TRBJ2-1; v_gene: TRBV11-3; CDR3aa: CASSPVGLAGNEQFF; CDR3nt: TGTGCCAGCAGCCCCGTGGGACTAGCAGGCAATGAGCAGTTCTTC
abundance: many; d_gene: NA; j_gene: TRBJ2-1; v_gene: TRBV7-8; CDR3aa: CASSLGTASYNEQFF; CDR3nt: TGTGCCAGCAGCTTAGGGACTGCCTCCTACAATGAGCAGTTCTTC
abundance: NA; d_gene: TRBD1; j_gene: TRBJ1-1; v_gene: TRBV28; CDR3aa: CASSWTGGLNTEAFF; CDR3nt: TGTGCCAGCAGTTGGACAGGGGGCTTGAACACTGAAGCTTTCTTT
abundance: NA; d_gene: TRBD2; j_gene: TRBJ2-7; v_gene: TRBV9; CDR3aa: CASSVGASGLYEQYF; CDR3nt: TGTGCCAGCAGCGTAGGGGCTAGCGGGCTCTACGAGCAGTACTTC
abundance: NA; d_gene: TRBD1; j_gene: TRBJ2-7; v_gene: TRBV10-3; CDR3aa: CAISQDRNEQYF; CDR3nt: TGTGCCATCAGTCAGGACAGGAACGAGCAGTACTTC
abundance: NA; d_gene: TRBD2; j_gene: TRBJ2-5; v_gene: TRBV6-2/TRBV6-3; CDR3aa: CASSILGTSGRGIRETQYF; CDR3nt: TGTGCCAGCAGTATTCTTGGGACTAGCGGGAGAGGGATTCGAGAGACCCAGTACTTC
abundance: few; d_gene: TRBD1; j_gene: TRBJ1-6; v_gene: TRBV10-3; CDR3aa: CAISQGDANSPLHF; CDR3nt: TGTGCCATCAGCCAGGGGGATGCTAATTCACCCCTCCACTTT
abundance: once; d_gene: NA; j_gene: TRBJ1-1; v_gene: TRBV30; CDR3aa: CAWMDKRGGWTEAFF; CDR3nt: TGTGCCTGGATGGATAAGAGGGGAGGCTGGACTGAAGCTTTCTTT
abundance: NA; d_gene: TRBD1; j_gene: TRBJ1-2; v_gene: TRBV28; CDR3aa: CASIPLGTGGARVYGYTF; CDR3nt: TGTGCCAGCATCCCATTAGGGACAGGGGGCGCCCGGGTCTATGGCTACACCTTC
abundance: NA; d_gene: NA; j_gene: TRBJ1-1; v_gene: TRBV6-5; CDR3aa: CASSFGLVREAFF; CDR3nt: TGTGCCAGCAGTTTCGGTTTGGTCAGGGAAGCTTTCTTT
abundance: NA; d_gene: NA; j_gene: TRBJ2-2; v_gene: TRBV24-1; CDR3aa: CATSDLDDGDTGELFF; CDR3nt: TGTGCCACCAGTGATTTGGATGACGGAGACACCGGGGAGCTGTTTTTT
abundance: NA; d_gene: TRBD2; j_gene: TRBJ2-2; v_gene: TRBV5-1; CDR3aa: CASSLQAGVDTGELFF; CDR3nt: TGCGCCAGCAGCTTGCAGGCGGGAGTAGACACCGGGGAGCTGTTTTTT
abundance: once; d_gene: NA; j_gene: TRBJ2-5; v_gene: TRBV9; CDR3aa: CASSRSPQETQYF; CDR3nt: TGTGCCAGCAGTAGGAGTCCACAAGAGACCCAGTACTTC
abundance: once; d_gene: NA; j_gene: TRBJ1-2; v_gene: TRBV28; CDR3aa: CASRITGLNYGYTF; CDR3nt: TGTGCCAGCAGGATTACAGGCCTGAACTATGGCTACACCTTC